A selection of T cell receptor beta chains follows, all from one sample in a study of blood T cell repertoires in COVID-19. TCRdb's table, derived via immunoSEQ multiplex PCR, lists solely in-frame clones and lacks some. The data show about 210,000 clones, 92% seen once. The specimen was peripheral blood. The receptors stem from a young man with acute or convalescent COVID-19. The CDR3 runs from the conserved cysteine through the conserved F or W. Each record gives: CDR3 protein, CDR3 DNA, V gene, clone size, D gene, J gene. D genes are given only for firm matches. Size values are once, few and many counts, or a class for expanded clones, and some rows have none.

CDR3 protein: CASSTRGKLVPNYGYTF
CDR3 DNA: TGTGCCAGCAGTACGAGAGGGAAACTTGTGCCTAACTATGGCTACACCTTC
V gene: TRBV28
clone size: -
D gene: -
J gene: TRBJ1-2

CDR3 protein: CASSTTDFAYGYTF
CDR3 DNA: TGTGCCAGCAGTACCACGGACTTCGCCTATGGCTACACCTTC
V gene: TRBV2
clone size: -
D gene: -
J gene: TRBJ1-2

CDR3 protein: CASSPGVGVADTQYF
CDR3 DNA: TGTGCCAGCAGCCCGGGGGTAGGAGTGGCAGATACGCAGTATTTT
V gene: TRBV7-3
clone size: few
D gene: -
J gene: TRBJ2-3

CDR3 protein: CASQRASAADTQYF
CDR3 DNA: TGCGCCAGCCAGCGGGCATCGGCGGCAGATACGCAGTATTTT
V gene: TRBV10-1
clone size: -
D gene: -
J gene: TRBJ2-3

CDR3 protein: CASSYHGVGGNTIYF
CDR3 DNA: TGTGCCAGCAGTTACCACGGGGTGGGTGGAAACACCATATATTTT
V gene: TRBV6-6
clone size: -
D gene: -
J gene: TRBJ1-3

CDR3 protein: CASSPSASSDEQFF
CDR3 DNA: TGTGCCAGCAGTCCAAGCGCGAGTTCGGATGAGCAGTTCTTC
V gene: TRBV2
clone size: once
D gene: -
J gene: TRBJ2-1

CDR3 protein: CASSQAGTGNGYTF
CDR3 DNA: TGTGCCAGCAGCCAGGCCGGGACAGGGAATGGCTACACCTTC
V gene: TRBV4-2
clone size: -
D gene: TRBD1
J gene: TRBJ1-2

CDR3 protein: CASRGRVGQPQHF
CDR3 DNA: TGTGCCAGCAGGGGCAGGGTAGGTCAGCCCCAGCATTTT
V gene: TRBV2
clone size: -
D gene: -
J gene: TRBJ1-5

CDR3 protein: CASSLSGRANTGELFF
CDR3 DNA: TGTGCCAGTTCCCTCAGCGGGAGGGCAAACACCGGGGAGCTGTTTTTT
V gene: TRBV28
clone size: -
D gene: TRBD2
J gene: TRBJ2-2

CDR3 protein: CASSLRSGLYAEQYF
CDR3 DNA: TGTGCCAGCAGCTTAAGATCAGGATTGTACGCCGAGCAGTACTTC
V gene: TRBV7-2
clone size: -
D gene: -
J gene: TRBJ2-7

CDR3 protein: CAWRDHRGGEKLFF
CDR3 DNA: TGTGCCTGGAGAGACCACAGGGGAGGCGAAAAACTGTTTTTT
V gene: TRBV30
clone size: -
D gene: TRBD1
J gene: TRBJ1-4

CDR3 protein: CASSDRGLGETQYF
CDR3 DNA: TGTGCCAGCAGCGACAGGGGGCTTGGTGAGACCCAGTACTTC
V gene: TRBV6-5
clone size: -
D gene: TRBD1
J gene: TRBJ2-5

CDR3 protein: CASRKTSVQETQYF
CDR3 DNA: TGTGCCAGCAGGAAGACTAGCGTCCAAGAGACCCAGTACTTC
V gene: TRBV6-6
clone size: -
D gene: TRBD2
J gene: TRBJ2-5

CDR3 protein: CASSVGEHYGYTF
CDR3 DNA: TGTGCCAGCAGCGTAGGGGAGCACTATGGCTACACCTTC
V gene: TRBV9
clone size: -
D gene: -
J gene: TRBJ1-2

CDR3 protein: CASSLMADYGYTF
CDR3 DNA: TGCGCCAGCAGCTTGATGGCAGACTATGGCTACACCTTC
V gene: TRBV5-1
clone size: -
D gene: -
J gene: TRBJ1-2

CDR3 protein: CASKGSGAGEQFF
CDR3 DNA: TGTGCCAGCAAAGGGAGCGGGGCGGGCGAGCAGTTCTTC
V gene: TRBV12-3/TRBV12-4
clone size: -
D gene: TRBD2
J gene: TRBJ2-1

CDR3 protein: CASSWEWTNTEAFF
CDR3 DNA: TGTGCCAGCAGCTGGGAATGGACTAACACTGAAGCTTTCTTT
V gene: TRBV5-5
clone size: -
D gene: -
J gene: TRBJ1-1

CDR3 protein: CASSLRAEETQYF
CDR3 DNA: TGTGCCAGCAGTTTAAGAGCGGAAGAGACCCAGTACTTC
V gene: TRBV27
clone size: -
D gene: -
J gene: TRBJ2-5

CDR3 protein: CASRYQGAYANQPQHF
CDR3 DNA: TGTGCCAGTAGGTATCAGGGGGCCTATGCCAATCAGCCCCAGCATTTT
V gene: TRBV19
clone size: -
D gene: TRBD1
J gene: TRBJ1-5

CDR3 protein: CASRNRGGTEAFF
CDR3 DNA: TGTGCCAGTAGGAACAGGGGCGGCACTGAAGCTTTCTTT
V gene: TRBV19
clone size: -
D gene: TRBD1
J gene: TRBJ1-1

CDR3 protein: CASSDLTSGLGETQYF
CDR3 DNA: TGTGCCAGCAGCGACCTTACTAGCGGGCTAGGGGAGACCCAGTACTTC
V gene: TRBV2
clone size: -
D gene: TRBD2
J gene: TRBJ2-5

CDR3 protein: CASSRTSGQEETQYF
CDR3 DNA: TGTGCCAGCAGCCGAACTAGCGGGCAAGAAGAGACCCAGTACTTC
V gene: TRBV9
clone size: once
D gene: TRBD2
J gene: TRBJ2-5

CDR3 protein: CASDPTSGSFHDEQFF
CDR3 DNA: TGTGCCTCCGACCCCACTAGCGGGAGCTTTCACGATGAGCAGTTCTTC
V gene: TRBV19
clone size: -
D gene: TRBD2
J gene: TRBJ2-1

CDR3 protein: CASSLAGIGYTF
CDR3 DNA: TGCGCCAGCAGCTTGGCAGGGATTGGCTACACCTTC
V gene: TRBV5-1
clone size: -
D gene: -
J gene: TRBJ1-2

CDR3 protein: CASSFDRGSYGYTF
CDR3 DNA: TGTGCCAGCAGCTTTGACAGGGGCTCCTATGGCTACACCTTC
V gene: TRBV11-2
clone size: -
D gene: TRBD1
J gene: TRBJ1-2

CDR3 protein: CASSSTGSEQYF
CDR3 DNA: TGTGCCAGCAGCTCTACAGGGTCCGAGCAGTACTTC
V gene: TRBV5-5
clone size: few
D gene: -
J gene: TRBJ2-7

CDR3 protein: CASSPGTSGRANPYEQYF
CDR3 DNA: TGTGCCAGCAGTCCCGGGACTAGCGGGAGGGCGAACCCCTACGAGCAGTACTTC
V gene: TRBV6-2/TRBV6-3
clone size: -
D gene: TRBD2
J gene: TRBJ2-7

CDR3 protein: CASSLDLGGQGLGGNYEQYF
CDR3 DNA: TGTGCCAGCAGTTTAGATCTAGGGGGACAGGGTTTAGGTGGGAACTACGAGCAGTACTTC
V gene: TRBV28
clone size: few
D gene: TRBD1
J gene: TRBJ2-7

CDR3 protein: CASSALRLGALGQGYGYTF
CDR3 DNA: TGTGCCAGCAGTGCCCTCCGCCTAGGGGCTCTAGGACAGGGCTATGGCTACACCTTC
V gene: TRBV28
clone size: -
D gene: TRBD1
J gene: TRBJ1-2

CDR3 protein: CASSVGEGDLKTQYF
CDR3 DNA: TGTGCCAGCAGCGTAGGGGAGGGGGATTTAAAGACCCAGTACTTC
V gene: TRBV9
clone size: once
D gene: -
J gene: TRBJ2-5

CDR3 protein: CASSGGQLQETQYF
CDR3 DNA: TGTGCCAGCAGCGGGGGACAGCTCCAAGAGACCCAGTACTTC
V gene: TRBV9
clone size: -
D gene: TRBD1
J gene: TRBJ2-5

CDR3 protein: CASSNLAETSTDTQYF
CDR3 DNA: TGTGCCAGTAGTAACTTAGCGGAGACTAGCACAGATACGCAGTATTTT
V gene: TRBV19
clone size: -
D gene: -
J gene: TRBJ2-3

CDR3 protein: CASSPLGTQGTGGRGIGNQPQHF
CDR3 DNA: TGTGCCAGCAGCCCCCTCGGGACCCAAGGGACAGGGGGCCGAGGTATAGGCAATCAGCCCCAGCATTTT
V gene: TRBV21-1
clone size: once
D gene: -
J gene: TRBJ1-5

CDR3 protein: CASSIVSGNNEQFF
CDR3 DNA: TGTGCCAGTAGTATAGTTTCGGGGAACAATGAGCAGTTCTTC
V gene: TRBV19
clone size: -
D gene: -
J gene: TRBJ2-1

CDR3 protein: CASSQDWGTGKRTGELFF
CDR3 DNA: TGTGCCAGCAGCCAAGATTGGGGGACAGGGAAGCGAACCGGGGAGCTGTTTTTT
V gene: TRBV3-1/TRBV3-2
clone size: once
D gene: TRBD1
J gene: TRBJ2-2

CDR3 protein: CASIVVADTGEKLFF
CDR3 DNA: TGTGCCAGCATCGTGGTCGCGGATACGGGTGAAAAACTGTTTTTT
V gene: TRBV6-5
clone size: -
D gene: -
J gene: TRBJ1-4

CDR3 protein: CASSLRDAGADTQYF
CDR3 DNA: TGTGCCAGCTCCTTACGGGATGCGGGGGCAGATACGCAGTATTTT
V gene: TRBV18
clone size: once
D gene: TRBD2
J gene: TRBJ2-3

CDR3 protein: CSVGRVAYNEQFF
CDR3 DNA: TGCAGCGTTGGTCGCGTAGCCTACAATGAGCAGTTCTTC
V gene: TRBV29-1
clone size: -
D gene: -
J gene: TRBJ2-1

CDR3 protein: CASSPLGGRTNYGYTF
CDR3 DNA: TGTGCCAGTAGTCCTCTGGGGGGACGCACTAACTATGGCTACACCTTC
V gene: TRBV19
clone size: -
D gene: -
J gene: TRBJ1-2

CDR3 protein: CASSLARTLGEQYF
CDR3 DNA: TGCGCCAGCAGCTTGGCCCGAACCCTAGGCGAGCAGTACTTC
V gene: TRBV5-1
clone size: -
D gene: -
J gene: TRBJ2-7

CDR3 protein: CASSPHFYRGRDTEAFF
CDR3 DNA: TGTGCCAGCAGCCCCCATTTCTACAGGGGGCGGGACACTGAAGCTTTCTTT
V gene: TRBV13
clone size: -
D gene: TRBD1
J gene: TRBJ1-1

CDR3 protein: CASSLGSYSNQPQHF
CDR3 DNA: TGTGCCAGCAGCTTGGGTAGTTATAGCAATCAGCCCCAGCATTTT
V gene: TRBV5-6
clone size: -
D gene: -
J gene: TRBJ1-5

CDR3 protein: CASSPSPAGDQPQHF
CDR3 DNA: TGTGCCAGCTCTCCCTCCCCGGCGGGAGATCAGCCCCAGCATTTT
V gene: TRBV19
clone size: -
D gene: -
J gene: TRBJ1-5

CDR3 protein: CASSTGGTYEQYF
CDR3 DNA: TGTGCCAGCAGCACGGGGGGGACTTACGAGCAGTACTTC
V gene: TRBV12-3/TRBV12-4
clone size: -
D gene: TRBD2
J gene: TRBJ2-7

CDR3 protein: CASSDRDTGELFF
CDR3 DNA: TGTGCCAGCAGTGACCGGGACACCGGGGAGCTGTTTTTT
V gene: TRBV6-4
clone size: -
D gene: -
J gene: TRBJ2-2

CDR3 protein: CASTRSGNQPQHF
CDR3 DNA: TGTGCCAGCACTCGGTCGGGGAATCAGCCCCAGCATTTT
V gene: TRBV6-6
clone size: -
D gene: -
J gene: TRBJ1-5

CDR3 protein: CAISSTPGNMNTEAFF
CDR3 DNA: TGTGCCATCAGTTCTACTCCAGGGAACATGAACACTGAAGCTTTCTTT
V gene: TRBV10-3
clone size: -
D gene: -
J gene: TRBJ1-1

CDR3 protein: CASSLHSGGASDTQYF
CDR3 DNA: TGCGCCAGCAGCCTTCATAGCGGGGGGGCCTCAGATACGCAGTATTTT
V gene: TRBV5-1
clone size: -
D gene: TRBD2
J gene: TRBJ2-3

CDR3 protein: CASKSGTGGSNEQFF
CDR3 DNA: TGTGCCAGTAAATCCGGGACAGGGGGGTCAAATGAGCAGTTCTTC
V gene: TRBV19
clone size: -
D gene: TRBD1
J gene: TRBJ2-1

CDR3 protein: CAISDPVAGVQDTQYF
CDR3 DNA: TGTGCCATCAGTGATCCTGTAGCGGGAGTGCAAGATACGCAGTATTTT
V gene: TRBV10-3
clone size: -
D gene: TRBD2
J gene: TRBJ2-3

CDR3 protein: CASSSYNEQFF
CDR3 DNA: TGTGCCAGCAGTTCTTACAATGAGCAGTTCTTC
V gene: TRBV28
clone size: -
D gene: -
J gene: TRBJ2-1

CDR3 protein: CASSGGQGNEQYF
CDR3 DNA: TGTGCCAGCAGCGGAGGACAGGGGAACGAGCAGTACTTC
V gene: TRBV5-6
clone size: -
D gene: TRBD1
J gene: TRBJ2-7

CDR3 protein: CASSQGLAALSQYF
CDR3 DNA: TGCGCCAGCAGCCAAGGGCTAGCGGCACTATCGCAGTACTTC
V gene: TRBV4-1
clone size: -
D gene: TRBD2
J gene: TRBJ2-5

CDR3 protein: CSGRTSGKGGGETQYF
CDR3 DNA: TGCAGCGGGAGGACTAGCGGGAAAGGAGGTGGAGAGACCCAGTACTTC
V gene: TRBV29-1
clone size: -
D gene: TRBD2
J gene: TRBJ2-5

CDR3 protein: CASSSTGQRRTGTEAFF
CDR3 DNA: TGTGCCAGCAGTTCCACGGGACAGCGGAGAACTGGGACTGAAGCTTTCTTT
V gene: TRBV6-2/TRBV6-3
clone size: -
D gene: TRBD1
J gene: TRBJ1-1